These T cell receptor beta chains were read from a single sample in a study of T cells in Graves' hyperthyroidism and ophthalmopathy. TCRdb passed the multiplex PCR reads through MiXCR, listing each CDR3 protein once. The sample carries some 200,000 distinct CDR3 sequences, approximately 17% recorded once. Input material: blood. These receptors were collected from a man aged 50-60 years with Graves' hyperthyroidism. Both conserved end residues are part of each CDR3. The order of the fields is V gene, J gene, clone size, D gene, CDR3 DNA, CDR3 protein. The D gene is left open where the match is weak. Some rows mark clone size as missing; the rest say once, few, many or name a class of expanded clone.

V gene: TRBV12-3/TRBV12-4; J gene: TRBJ2-2; clone size: .; D gene: TRBD1; CDR3 DNA: TGTGCCAGCAGTCCATCTGGGACAGGGCCCCTTGAGTCGTTTTTT; CDR3 protein: CASSPSGTGPLESFF
V gene: TRBV5-1; J gene: TRBJ2-2; clone size: .; D gene: TRBD1; CDR3 DNA: TGCGCCAGCAGCTTGGACAGGGGGTTCACCGGGGAGCTGTTTTTT; CDR3 protein: CASSLDRGFTGELFF
V gene: TRBV20-1; J gene: TRBJ2-1; clone size: .; D gene: TRBD2; CDR3 DNA: TGCAGTGCTAGAGATAGTCGCGGGAGAGACAATGAGCAGTTCTTC; CDR3 protein: CSARDSRGRDNEQFF
V gene: TRBV4-2; J gene: TRBJ2-1; clone size: many; D gene: .; CDR3 DNA: TGTGCCAGCAGCCATCAGACTGGTGAGCAGTTCTTC; CDR3 protein: CASSHQTGEQFF
V gene: TRBV5-6; J gene: TRBJ2-3; clone size: many; D gene: TRBD2; CDR3 DNA: TGTGCCAGCAGCTTGTCCCTAGCGGGCACAGATACGCAGTATTTT; CDR3 protein: CASSLSLAGTDTQYF
V gene: TRBV12-3/TRBV12-4; J gene: TRBJ2-5; clone size: medium-sized; D gene: .; CDR3 DNA: TGTGCCAGCAGTTTGACTAGGTGGGAGACCCAGTACTTC; CDR3 protein: CASSLTRWETQYF
V gene: TRBV20-1; J gene: TRBJ1-5; clone size: many; D gene: TRBD1; CDR3 DNA: TGCAGTGCTGGGGGCGGGACAGATTATCAGCCCCAGCATTTT; CDR3 protein: CSAGGGTDYQPQHF
V gene: TRBV5-1; J gene: TRBJ1-6; clone size: many; D gene: TRBD1; CDR3 DNA: TGCGCCAGCAGCTTGGTGACAGGGCAAAATTCACCCCTCCACTTT; CDR3 protein: CASSLVTGQNSPLHF
V gene: TRBV4-2; J gene: TRBJ2-2; clone size: few; D gene: TRBD2; CDR3 DNA: TGTGCCAGCAGGGGACTAGCAGGCGCGAACACCGGGGAGCTGTTTTTT; CDR3 protein: CASRGLAGANTGELFF
V gene: TRBV12-3/TRBV12-4; J gene: TRBJ2-7; clone size: many; D gene: .; CDR3 DNA: TGTGCCAGCAGTTTGACGGGACGGCTTTACGAGCAGTACTTC; CDR3 protein: CASSLTGRLYEQYF
V gene: TRBV12-3/TRBV12-4; J gene: TRBJ2-3; clone size: many; D gene: .; CDR3 DNA: TGTGCCAGCAGTATTCAGGGGCCAACAGATACGCAGTATTTT; CDR3 protein: CASSIQGPTDTQYF
V gene: TRBV11-2; J gene: TRBJ2-2; clone size: .; D gene: .; CDR3 DNA: TGTGCCAGCAGCAAGATGCTTAGTGAACCCGGGGAGCTGTTTTTT; CDR3 protein: CASSKMLSEPGELFF
V gene: TRBV2; J gene: TRBJ2-5; clone size: few; D gene: .; CDR3 DNA: TGTGCCAGCAGTTGGGAGACCCAGTACTTC; CDR3 protein: CASSWETQYF
V gene: TRBV12-3/TRBV12-4; J gene: TRBJ2-6; clone size: many; D gene: .; CDR3 DNA: TGTGCCAGCAGTCCAGCAGGGGCCAACGTCCTGACTTTC; CDR3 protein: CASSPAGANVLTF
V gene: TRBV7-2; J gene: TRBJ1-5; clone size: few; D gene: .; CDR3 DNA: TGTGCCAGCAGCTTAGCTGTTGGGAGCAATCAGCCCCAGCATTTT; CDR3 protein: CASSLAVGSNQPQHF
V gene: TRBV4-1; J gene: TRBJ2-7; clone size: .; D gene: .; CDR3 DNA: TGCGCCAGCAGCCTTAGGACAGAGTATTCCTACGAGCAGTACTTC; CDR3 protein: CASSLRTEYSYEQYF
V gene: TRBV27; J gene: TRBJ2-5; clone size: few; D gene: TRBD2; CDR3 DNA: TGTGCCAGCAGTTTATCGGTAATCGCGGGAGGGCCTCGGACCCAGTACTTC; CDR3 protein: CASSLSVIAGGPRTQYF
V gene: TRBV7-9; J gene: TRBJ2-5; clone size: many; D gene: TRBD1; CDR3 DNA: TGTGCCAGCAGCTTACACGGGACAGGGGGAGAGACCCAGTACTTC; CDR3 protein: CASSLHGTGGETQYF
V gene: TRBV7-4; J gene: TRBJ1-5; clone size: many; D gene: .; CDR3 DNA: TGTGCCAGCAGCTTCAAGGGGTCAGGTTCTCAGCCCCAGCATTTT; CDR3 protein: CASSFKGSGSQPQHF
V gene: TRBV12-3/TRBV12-4; J gene: TRBJ1-5; clone size: many; D gene: .; CDR3 DNA: TGTGCCAGCAAACGACAGGACAATCAGCCCCAGCATTTT; CDR3 protein: CASKRQDNQPQHF
V gene: TRBV19; J gene: TRBJ2-7; clone size: many; D gene: TRBD2; CDR3 DNA: TGTGCCAGTAGTGGGGGACTAGCCCAGATCTACGAGCAGTACTTC; CDR3 protein: CASSGGLAQIYEQYF
V gene: TRBV15; J gene: TRBJ2-5; clone size: .; D gene: .; CDR3 DNA: TGTGCCACCAGCAGGGGGACGCCGGGAAGGGCCCAGTACTTC; CDR3 protein: CATSRGTPGRAQYF
V gene: TRBV3-1; J gene: TRBJ2-2; clone size: many; D gene: .; CDR3 DNA: TGTGCCAGCAGCCAAGTGAGGGGCTCCGGGGAGCTGTTTTTT; CDR3 protein: CASSQVRGSGELFF
V gene: TRBV5-1; J gene: TRBJ2-3; clone size: many; D gene: TRBD1; CDR3 DNA: TGCGCCAGCAGCTTGGTTTGGACAGGGATCCACGGGACCACAGATACGCAGTATTTT; CDR3 protein: CASSLVWTGIHGTTDTQYF
V gene: TRBV6-1; J gene: TRBJ1-1; clone size: few; D gene: TRBD1; CDR3 DNA: TGTGCCAGCAGCGAACAGGGGCCGCCTATCGAAGCTTTCTTT; CDR3 protein: CASSEQGPPIEAFF
V gene: TRBV7-2; J gene: TRBJ2-5; clone size: many; D gene: .; CDR3 DNA: TGTGCCAGCAGCTTAGATCCCGTCGGCGGAGAGACCCAGTACTTC; CDR3 protein: CASSLDPVGGETQYF
V gene: TRBV19; J gene: TRBJ1-5; clone size: .; D gene: TRBD1; CDR3 DNA: TGTGCCAGTAGTAAACAGGGGGTGGATAGCAATCAGCCCCAGCATTTT; CDR3 protein: CASSKQGVDSNQPQHF
V gene: TRBV27; J gene: TRBJ1-4; clone size: many; D gene: TRBD1; CDR3 DNA: TGTGCCAGCAGTTCCGACAGGGGCACAACTAATGAAAAACTGTTTTTT; CDR3 protein: CASSSDRGTTNEKLFF
V gene: TRBV19; J gene: TRBJ2-1; clone size: .; D gene: .; CDR3 DNA: TGTGCCAGTAGTATTTGGGGGACCTACAATGAGCAGTTCTTC; CDR3 protein: CASSIWGTYNEQFF
V gene: TRBV30; J gene: TRBJ2-3; clone size: many; D gene: .; CDR3 DNA: TGTGCCTGGGCGGACGGAGGGCTTCGCACAGATACGCAGTATTTT; CDR3 protein: CAWADGGLRTDTQYF
V gene: TRBV3-1; J gene: TRBJ2-7; clone size: .; D gene: .; CDR3 DNA: TGTGCCAGCAGCCAAGAACTACCCGGGGCCTACGAGCAGTACTTC; CDR3 protein: CASSQELPGAYEQYF
V gene: TRBV11-2; J gene: TRBJ2-1; clone size: many; D gene: .; CDR3 DNA: TGTGCCAGCACCACGGCCCCGGGTCGGCCAAGCGAGCAGTTCTTC; CDR3 protein: CASTTAPGRPSEQFF
V gene: TRBV20-1; J gene: TRBJ2-7; clone size: many; D gene: .; CDR3 DNA: TGCAGTGCTAGAGGTTTCCGGGACAAAATCGCTAGTTCCCCCTACGAGCAGTACTTC; CDR3 protein: CSARGFRDKIASSPYEQYF
V gene: TRBV19; J gene: TRBJ2-2; clone size: .; D gene: .; CDR3 DNA: TGTGCCAGTAGTATACTAGGGGGAACCGGGGAGCTGTTTTTT; CDR3 protein: CASSILGGTGELFF
V gene: TRBV7-9; J gene: TRBJ2-5; clone size: .; D gene: .; CDR3 DNA: TGTGCCAGCAGCAGGGACAATCGAGAGACCCAGTACTTC; CDR3 protein: CASSRDNRETQYF
V gene: TRBV5-1; J gene: TRBJ2-5; clone size: .; D gene: .; CDR3 DNA: TGCGCCAGCACCTTGGGCTCGGGTTATCAAGAGACCCAGTACTTC; CDR3 protein: CASTLGSGYQETQYF
V gene: TRBV12-3/TRBV12-4; J gene: TRBJ1-1; clone size: many; D gene: TRBD1; CDR3 DNA: TGTGCCAGCAGTGAGGGGGCTCGGAACACTGAAGCTTTCTTT; CDR3 protein: CASSEGARNTEAFF
V gene: TRBV20-1; J gene: TRBJ2-1; clone size: .; D gene: TRBD1; CDR3 DNA: TGCAGTGCCATGGACAGGGACATCTACAATGAGCAGTTCTTC; CDR3 protein: CSAMDRDIYNEQFF
V gene: TRBV6-2/TRBV6-3; J gene: TRBJ1-4; clone size: .; D gene: .; CDR3 DNA: TGTGCCAGCAGTTACTACAGGGCCTGGAGCGAAAAACTGTTTTTT; CDR3 protein: CASSYYRAWSEKLFF
V gene: TRBV5-1; J gene: TRBJ2-7; clone size: .; D gene: .; CDR3 DNA: TGCGCCAGCAGCTGGGAGCGGTGGAACCAATTCGAGCAGTACTTC; CDR3 protein: CASSWERWNQFEQYF
V gene: TRBV28; J gene: TRBJ2-3; clone size: .; D gene: .; CDR3 DNA: TGTGCCAGCAGTTTTATTAACTGGCGGGCGTCCGATACGCAGTATTTT; CDR3 protein: CASSFINWRASDTQYF
V gene: TRBV7-9; J gene: TRBJ2-3; clone size: many; D gene: .; CDR3 DNA: TGTGCCAGCAGCGCTAGCGGCACAGATACGCAGTATTTT; CDR3 protein: CASSASGTDTQYF
V gene: TRBV20-1; J gene: TRBJ2-7; clone size: many; D gene: TRBD2; CDR3 DNA: TGCAGTGCCGCTAGCGGTTCCTACGAGCAGTACTTC; CDR3 protein: CSAASGSYEQYF
V gene: TRBV6-2/TRBV6-3; J gene: TRBJ1-1; clone size: many; D gene: .; CDR3 DNA: TGTGCCAGCAGTTACCCCACTGAAGCTTTCTTT; CDR3 protein: CASSYPTEAFF
V gene: TRBV18; J gene: TRBJ2-7; clone size: many; D gene: .; CDR3 DNA: TGTGCCAGCTCACCGTTGCCCGGGGTCTACGAGCAGTACTTC; CDR3 protein: CASSPLPGVYEQYF
V gene: TRBV12-3/TRBV12-4; J gene: TRBJ2-1; clone size: many; D gene: .; CDR3 DNA: TGTGCCAGCAGTTTCTCTCCGGGATTCAATGAGCAGTTCTTC; CDR3 protein: CASSFSPGFNEQFF
V gene: TRBV20-1; J gene: TRBJ2-7; clone size: many; D gene: .; CDR3 DNA: TGCAGTGCTGGATCCCCCGTCGGGAGTGTCGAGCAGTACTTC; CDR3 protein: CSAGSPVGSVEQYF
V gene: TRBV20-1; J gene: TRBJ1-4; clone size: .; D gene: TRBD1; CDR3 DNA: TGCAGTGCTAATGACCGGGACAGGGTGGGGGTTGGGGAAAAACTGTTTTTT; CDR3 protein: CSANDRDRVGVGEKLFF
V gene: TRBV7-3; J gene: TRBJ2-3; clone size: many; D gene: .; CDR3 DNA: TGTGCCAGCAGCAAGATAGCGGCTAGCACAGATACGCAGTATTTT; CDR3 protein: CASSKIAASTDTQYF
V gene: TRBV20-1; J gene: TRBJ1-2; clone size: many; D gene: .; CDR3 DNA: TGCAGTGCCCTGACACGTCTAAGCATTAACTATGGCTACACCTTC; CDR3 protein: CSALTRLSINYGYTF